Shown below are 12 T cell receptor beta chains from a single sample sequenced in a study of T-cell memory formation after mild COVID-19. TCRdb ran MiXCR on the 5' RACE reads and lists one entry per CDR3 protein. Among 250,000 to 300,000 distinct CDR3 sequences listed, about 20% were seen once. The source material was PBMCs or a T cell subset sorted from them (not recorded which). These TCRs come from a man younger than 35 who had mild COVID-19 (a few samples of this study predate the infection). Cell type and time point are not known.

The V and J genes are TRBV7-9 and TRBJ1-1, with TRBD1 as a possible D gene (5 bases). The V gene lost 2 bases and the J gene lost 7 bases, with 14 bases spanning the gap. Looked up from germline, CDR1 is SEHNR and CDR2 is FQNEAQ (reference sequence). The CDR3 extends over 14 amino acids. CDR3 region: CASSLSGGTSEAFF. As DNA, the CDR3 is TGTGCCAGCAGCTTATCGGGGGGGACGAGTGAAGCTTTCTTT.

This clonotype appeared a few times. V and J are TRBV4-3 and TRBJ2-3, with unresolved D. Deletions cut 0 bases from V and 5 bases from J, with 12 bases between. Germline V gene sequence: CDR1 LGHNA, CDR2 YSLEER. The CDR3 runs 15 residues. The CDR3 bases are TGCGCCAGCAGCCAAGATAGGGTGCTGGGAGATACGCAGTATTTT. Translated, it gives CASSQDRVLGDTQYF.

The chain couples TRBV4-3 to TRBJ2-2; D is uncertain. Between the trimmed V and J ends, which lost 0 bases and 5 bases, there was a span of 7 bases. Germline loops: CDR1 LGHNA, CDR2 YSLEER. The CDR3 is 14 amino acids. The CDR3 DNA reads TGCGCCAGCAGCCAAGATTTCGAGACCGGGGAGCTGTTTTTT. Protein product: CASSQDFETGELFF.

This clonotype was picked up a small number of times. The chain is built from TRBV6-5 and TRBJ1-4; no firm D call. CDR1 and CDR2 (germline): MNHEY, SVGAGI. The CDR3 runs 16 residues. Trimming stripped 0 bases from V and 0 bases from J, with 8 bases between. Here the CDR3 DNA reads TGTGCCAGCAGTTACTCGAAACGGACAACTAATGAAAAACTGTTTTTT. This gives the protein CASSYSKRTTNEKLFF.

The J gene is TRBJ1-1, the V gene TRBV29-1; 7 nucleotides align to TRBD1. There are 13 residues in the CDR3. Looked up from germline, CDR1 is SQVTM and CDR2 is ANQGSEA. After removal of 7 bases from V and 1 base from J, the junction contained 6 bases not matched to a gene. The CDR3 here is CSGTGQQNTEAFF. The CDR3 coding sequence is TGCAGCGGCACGGGACAGCAGAACACTGAAGCTTTCTTT.

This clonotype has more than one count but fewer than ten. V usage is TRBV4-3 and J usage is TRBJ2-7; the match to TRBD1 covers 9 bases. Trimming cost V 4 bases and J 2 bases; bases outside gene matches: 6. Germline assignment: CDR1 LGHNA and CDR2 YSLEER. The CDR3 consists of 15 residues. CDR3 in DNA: TGCGCCAGCAGCCCCCACAGGGGGCCGGCCTACGAGCAGTACTTC. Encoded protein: CASSPHRGPAYEQYF.

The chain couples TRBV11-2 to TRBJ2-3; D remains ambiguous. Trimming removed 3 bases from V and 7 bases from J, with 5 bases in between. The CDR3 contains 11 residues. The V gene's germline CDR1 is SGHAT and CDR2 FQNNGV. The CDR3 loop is CASSFGNTQYF. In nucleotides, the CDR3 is TGTGCCAGCAGCTTCGGTAATACGCAGTATTTT. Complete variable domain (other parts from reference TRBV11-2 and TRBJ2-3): EAGVAQSPRYKIIEKRQSVAFWCNPISGHATLYWYQQILGQGPKLLIQFQNNGVVDDSQLPKDRFSAERLKGVDSTLKIQPAKLEDSAVYLCASSFGNTQYFGPGTRLTVL.

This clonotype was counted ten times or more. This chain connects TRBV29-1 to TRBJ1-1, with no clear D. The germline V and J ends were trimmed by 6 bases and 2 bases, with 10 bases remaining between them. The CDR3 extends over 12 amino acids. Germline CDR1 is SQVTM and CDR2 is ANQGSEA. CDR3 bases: TGCAGCGTGGCTCCGGGTAACACTGAAGCTTTCTTT. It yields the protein CSVAPGNTEAFF.

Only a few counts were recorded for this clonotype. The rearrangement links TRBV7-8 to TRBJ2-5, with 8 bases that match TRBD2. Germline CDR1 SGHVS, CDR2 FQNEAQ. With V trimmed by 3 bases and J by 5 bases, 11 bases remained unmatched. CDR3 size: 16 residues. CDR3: CASSLLWGTRGETQYF. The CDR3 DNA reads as TGTGCCAGCAGCTTGCTCTGGGGGACTAGGGGGGAGACCCAGTACTTC.

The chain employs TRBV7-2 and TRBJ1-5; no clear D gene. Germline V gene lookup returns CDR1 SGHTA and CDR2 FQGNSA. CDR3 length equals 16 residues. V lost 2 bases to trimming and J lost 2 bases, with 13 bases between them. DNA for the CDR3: TGTGCCAGCAGCTTAAGGGCCTCGAGAGGCAATCAGCCCCAGCATTTT. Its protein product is CASSLRASRGNQPQHF.

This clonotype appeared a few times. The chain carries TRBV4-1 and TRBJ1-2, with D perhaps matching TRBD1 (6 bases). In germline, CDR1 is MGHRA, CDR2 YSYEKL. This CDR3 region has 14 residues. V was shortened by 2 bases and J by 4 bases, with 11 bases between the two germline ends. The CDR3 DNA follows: TGCGCCAGCAGCCAAACAGGGACCTTCTATGGCTACACCTTC. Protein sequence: CASSQTGTFYGYTF.

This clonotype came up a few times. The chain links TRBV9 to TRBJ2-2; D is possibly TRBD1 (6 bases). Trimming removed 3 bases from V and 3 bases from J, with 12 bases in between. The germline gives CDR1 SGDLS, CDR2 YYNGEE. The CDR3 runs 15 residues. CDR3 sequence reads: CASSEQGIDTGELFF. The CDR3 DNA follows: TGTGCCAGCAGCGAACAGGGCATTGACACCGGGGAGCTGTTTTTT.